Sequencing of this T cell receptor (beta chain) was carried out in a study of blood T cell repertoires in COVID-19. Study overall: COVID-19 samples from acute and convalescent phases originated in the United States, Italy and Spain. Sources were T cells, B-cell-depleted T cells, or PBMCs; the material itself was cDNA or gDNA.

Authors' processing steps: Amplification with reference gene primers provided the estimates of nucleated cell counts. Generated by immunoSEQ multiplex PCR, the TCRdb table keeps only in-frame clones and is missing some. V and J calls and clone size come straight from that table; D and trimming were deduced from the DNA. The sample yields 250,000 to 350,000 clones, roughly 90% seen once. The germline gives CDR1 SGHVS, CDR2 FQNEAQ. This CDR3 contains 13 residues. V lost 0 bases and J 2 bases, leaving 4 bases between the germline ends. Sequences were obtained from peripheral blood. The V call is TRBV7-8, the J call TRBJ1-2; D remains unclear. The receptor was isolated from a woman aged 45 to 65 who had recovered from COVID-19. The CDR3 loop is CASSLALNYGYTF. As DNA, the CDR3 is TGTGCCAGCAGCTTAGCCCTCAACTATGGCTACACCTTC.